One and the same sample provided the 32 T cell receptor beta chains below, sequenced in a study of response to subunit inactivated influenza vaccine. MiXCR, applied by TCRdb to the RT-PCR reads, yields one record per CDR3 protein. The table includes around 580,000 distinct CDR3 sequences, about 10% detected once. The source was PBMCs from blood, collected on the day of vaccination. The source of these receptors is a man in his fifties or sixties who received an inactivated influenza vaccine.

The chain has TRBV7-2 and TRBJ1-3; D call uncertain. Germline CDR1 is SGHTA and CDR2 is FQGNSA. The V end lost 1 base, the J end lost 4 bases, and 11 bases lay between the germline ends. The CDR3 has 15 amino acids. The CDR3 DNA is TGTGCCAGCAGCTTAGATTCCGTACCCGGAAACACCATATATTTT. It codes for CASSLDSVPGNTIYF.

CDR3 in amino acids: CASKTSGGTDTQYF. Here the CDR3 DNA reads TGTGCCAGTAAGACTAGCGGGGGCACAGATACGCAGTATTTT. The rearrangement links TRBV12-3 or TRBV12-4 to TRBJ2-3, with TRBD2 matching 11 bases. This CDR3 comprises 14 residues. Trimming took 9 bases from V and 1 from J; bases not matched to a gene: 3.

A few counts support this clonotype. The rearrangement links TRBV9 to TRBJ2-2, with D perhaps given as TRBD1 or TRBD2 (5 bases each). This CDR3 is built from 16 residues. Germline assignment: CDR1 SGDLS and CDR2 YYNGEE. Deletions cut 2 bases from V and 6 bases from J, with 17 bases between. The CDR3 DNA reads TGTGCCAGCAGCGTCTTCGGGACCGCACGGTCCGGGGAGCTGTTTTTT. Its protein is CASSVFGTARSGELFF.

This chain links TRBV28 with TRBJ2-5; D is perhaps TRBD1 (6 bases). The CDR3 loop spans 13 amino acids. Germline V CDR1 and CDR2: MDHEN, SYDVKM. The V end lost 10 bases, the J end lost 0 bases, and 12 bases lay between the germline ends. In DNA, the CDR3 is TGTGCCACCGCCGGGACATACCAAGAGACCCAGTACTTC. Its translation: CATAGTYQETQYF.

This clonotype was picked up a small number of times. The chain uses TRBV2 and TRBJ1-5; TRBD1 agrees at 7 bases. Germline V gene sequence: CDR1 SNHLY, CDR2 FYNNEI. CDR3 length: 15 amino acids. After removal of 8 bases from V and 0 bases from J, the junction contained 7 bases not matched to a gene. Here the CDR3 reads CASRDRDHSNQPQHF. In DNA, the CDR3 is TGTGCCAGCCGCGACAGGGACCATAGCAATCAGCCCCAGCATTTT. The variable domain in full, with the rest retrieved from reference TRBV2 and TRBJ1-5, is EPEVTQTPSHQVTQMGQEVILRCVPISNHLYFYWYRQILGQKVEFLVSFYNNEISEKSEIFDDQFSVERPDGSNFTLKIRSTKLEDSAMYFCASRDRDHSNQPQHFGDGTRLSIL.

The rearrangement links TRBV6-2 or TRBV6-3 to TRBJ1-2, with D possibly matching TRBD1 (6 bases). The CDR3 has 17 amino acids. Per germline, CDR1 MNHEY and CDR2 SVGEGT. V lost 8 bases, J lost 8 bases, and 30 bases lay in between. The CDR3: CASDRPTGKGSIGGYTF. CDR3 bases: TGTGCCAGCGATAGACCAACAGGGAAGGGTTCGATCGGCGGCTACACCTTC.

This clonotype was recorded at least ten times. The chain has TRBV28 and TRBJ1-5; D unclear. The V end lost 4 bases, the J end lost 3 bases, and 7 bases lay between the germline ends. CDR3 length equals 13 residues. Germline loops: CDR1 MDHEN, CDR2 SYDVKM. The CDR3 region has the DNA TGTGCCAGCAGTTCTGGAGTCAATCAGCCCCAGCATTTT. Translating gives CASSSGVNQPQHF.

This clonotype was detected a few times. V gene TRBV18 combines with J gene TRBJ2-2, with D perhaps matching TRBD1 or TRBD2 (5 bases each). The CDR3 is made up of 17 amino acids. Germline CDR1 is KGHSH and CDR2 is LQKENI. Trimming pared 0 bases from V and 1 base from J, leaving 12 bases between. For the CDR3, the DNA is TGTGCCAGCTCACCACCGAGGAGGACACGGAACACCGGGGAGCTGTTTTTT. Protein product: CASSPPRRTRNTGELFF.

This rearrangement joins TRBV20-1 to TRBJ1-5; the D gene is possibly TRBD1 (6 bases). From germline, CDR1 is DFQATT and CDR2 SNEGSKA (reference sequence). This CDR3 comprises 16 residues. V shed 0 bases and J shed 2 bases, with 14 bases lying between them. CDR3 nucleotides: TGCAGTGCTAGAGATGACAGGCTCTTGGGCAATCAGCCCCAGCATTTT. Translation gives CSARDDRLLGNQPQHF.

This clonotype has more than one count but fewer than ten. V and J are TRBV5-1 and TRBJ2-3; TRBD1 matches 9 bases. Germline CDR1 is SGHRS and CDR2 is YFSETQ. The J segment lost 0 bases and the V segment lost 5 bases, leaving 4 bases of the junction unmatched. This CDR3 contains 15 residues. CDR3 residues: CASRVGTGSTDTQYF. CDR3 in DNA: TGCGCCAGCAGGGTCGGGACAGGGAGCACAGATACGCAGTATTTT.

The chain carries TRBV7-9 and TRBJ2-5; D unresolved. In germline, CDR1 is SEHNR, CDR2 FQNEAQ (reference sequence). Trimming shortened V by 4 bases and J by 2 bases, and 14 bases separated the two germline ends. This CDR3 is 15 amino acids long. CDR3 protein: CASSWVVGEQETQYF. The CDR3, as DNA: TGTGCCAGCAGCTGGGTGGTCGGTGAGCAAGAGACCCAGTACTTC.

This clonotype was counted between two and nine times. The chain uses TRBV10-3 and TRBJ2-3, with 8 bases fitting TRBD1. CDR1 and CDR2 from the germline V gene are ENHRY and SYGVKD. V shed 4 bases, J shed 2 bases, and the junction held 2 bases outside the gene matches. The CDR3 length is 14 residues. CDR3 nucleotides: TGTGCCATCAGTGGACAGGGGAACACAGATACGCAGTATTTT. Translation: CAISGQGNTDTQYF.

This clonotype was counted ten times or more. The V and J genes are TRBV5-1 and TRBJ1-1; TRBD1 aligns across 10 bases. V lost 5 bases and J lost 7; bases outside the gene matches: 5. The CDR3 runs to 13 residues. The germline gives CDR1 SGHRS, CDR2 YFSETQ. CDR3: CASRRGQGYEAFF. CDR3 coding DNA: TGCGCCAGCAGGCGGGGACAGGGGTATGAAGCTTTCTTT. Variable domain in full (rest from reference TRBV5-1 and TRBJ1-1): KAGVTQTPRYLIKTRGQQVTLSCSPISGHRSVSWYQQTPGQGLQFLFEYFSETQRNKGNFPGRFSGRQFSNSRSEMNVSTLELGDSALYLCASRRGQGYEAFFGQGTRLTVV.

This clonotype showed up just a few times. The J gene is TRBJ1-1, the V gene TRBV29-1, with a weak D call TRBD1 (6 bases). Trimming shortened V by 4 bases and J by 1 base, and 10 bases separated the two germline ends. CDR1 and CDR2 (germline): SQVTM, ANQGSEA. CDR3 length: 13 residues. The CDR3, as DNA: TGCAGCGTTGTAGGGACAACGAACACTGAAGCTTTCTTT. Translation gives CSVVGTTNTEAFF.

This clonotype was seen more than once but under ten times. This chain connects TRBV6-1 to TRBJ2-2; possibly TRBD1 for D (6 bases). The CDR3 runs 16 residues. Germline-derived CDR1 and CDR2 are MNHNS and SASEGT. The V and J ends lost 6 bases and 2 bases respectively, with 16 bases between them. The chain's CDR3 is CASRDGQLRNTGELFF. CDR3 bases: TGTGCCAGCAGGGACGGACAGTTACGCAACACCGGGGAGCTGTTTTTT.

The chain joins TRBV15 to TRBJ1-4; D is ambiguous. V lost 5 bases and J 3 bases, leaving 13 bases between the germline ends. Germline loops: CDR1 LNHNV, CDR2 YYDKDF (reference sequence). The CDR3 is 15 amino acids. CDR3 sequence reads: CATSPEDVANEKLFF. The DNA of the CDR3 is TGTGCCACCAGCCCCGAGGACGTGGCTAATGAAAAACTGTTTTTT.

Points on this clonotype: A much larger clonotype is one base distant, so this may be a read error. The V call is TRBV20-1, the J call TRBJ2-7; D not resolved. Germline-derived CDR1 and CDR2 are DFQATT and SNEGSKA (reference sequence). CDR3 size: 13 residues. The CDR3 bases are TGCGGTGCTAGAGATATAACTTCCTACGAGCAGTACTTC. Translation gives CGARDITSYEQYF.

This chain links TRBV12-3 or TRBV12-4 with TRBJ2-7; D gene unclear. The CDR3 is 13 amino acids. The V end was cut by 2 bases, the J end by 6 bases, with 11 bases between. Written as DNA, the CDR3 is TGTGCCAGCAGTTTATATAAGTATTGCGAGCAGTACTTC. It translates to CASSLYKYCEQYF.

This clonotype showed up many times. The chain is built from TRBV5-1 and TRBJ2-2; 7 bases are shared with TRBD1. Germline CDR1 and CDR2: SGHRS and YFSETQ. The V segment lost 3 bases and the J segment 1 base; nucleotides outside the gene matches: 3. This CDR3 spans 15 amino acids. The CDR3 here is CASSSGQLNTGELFF. CDR3 nucleotide sequence: TGCGCCAGCAGCTCGGGACAGTTGAACACCGGGGAGCTGTTTTTT.

At least ten counts were recorded for this clonotype. The chain is built from TRBV5-6 and TRBJ1-1; D is undetermined. The CDR3 extends over 13 amino acids. The ends were cut back, 2 bases at V and 3 bases at J, with 8 bases in the middle. CDR1 is SGHDT and CDR2 is YYEEEE in the germline V gene. This CDR3 is CASSLGTYTEAFF. The CDR3 region has the DNA TGTGCCAGCAGCTTAGGAACCTACACTGAAGCTTTCTTT.

V and J are TRBV5-1 and TRBJ1-2; D ambiguous. Between the trimmed V and J ends, which lost 2 bases and 0 bases, there was a span of 5 bases. CDR3 length equals 13 residues. Germline CDR1 is SGHRS and CDR2 is YFSETQ. The CDR3: CASSFRTNYGYTF. In DNA, the CDR3 is TGCGCCAGCAGCTTCAGAACTAACTATGGCTACACCTTC.

The chain couples TRBV27 to TRBJ2-1, with D hard to call. CDR3 size: 15 residues. V was trimmed by 9 bases and J by 4 bases, leaving 19 bases between them. CDR1 and CDR2 from the germline V gene are MNHEY and SMNVEV (reference sequence). CDR3 sequence: CASHPRLSLYNEQFF. CDR3 sequence (DNA): TGTGCCAGTCACCCCCGGTTGAGCCTTTACAATGAGCAGTTCTTC.

This clonotype appeared a few times. The rearrangement links TRBV3-1 to TRBJ1-1, with D unclear. The V end was cut by 5 bases, the J end by 0 bases, with 13 bases between. This CDR3 is built from 15 residues. From germline, CDR1 is LGHDT and CDR2 YNNKEL (reference sequence). The CDR3 here is CASSTHQTMNTEAFF. The DNA for the CDR3 is TGTGCCAGCAGCACCCACCAGACTATGAACACTGAAGCTTTCTTT.

A few counts support this clonotype. The chain links TRBV5-1 to TRBJ1-3; unclear D gene. Germline V gene lookup returns CDR1 SGHRS and CDR2 YFSETQ. CDR3 size: 15 residues. The V and J ends lost 0 bases and 2 bases respectively, with 9 bases between them. The DNA of the CDR3 is TGCGCCAGCAGCTTGGGGCATACCACTGGAAACACCATATATTTT. It codes for CASSLGHTTGNTIYF.

This rearrangement joins TRBV12-3 or TRBV12-4 to TRBJ2-7, with D maybe TRBD2 (6 bases). The CDR3 length is 14 residues. V lost 5 bases and J lost 2, with 13 bases in between. The CDR3 nucleotides are TGTGCCAGCAGTCCCGAGGACTATACCTACGAGCAGTACTTC. Amino acid sequence: CASSPEDYTYEQYF.

This chain connects TRBV5-1 to TRBJ1-1, with 7 bases matching TRBD1. V lost 4 bases and J lost 0; bases outside the gene matches: 6. The germline CDR1 and CDR2 sequences are SGHRS and YFSETQ. The CDR3 is 15 residues long. CDR3 protein: CASSQGQIMNTEAFF. The CDR3, as DNA: TGCGCCAGCAGCCAGGGACAGATCATGAACACTGAAGCTTTCTTT. The entire variable domain, with the rest obtained from reference TRBV5-1 and TRBJ1-1, is as follows: KAGVTQTPRYLIKTRGQQVTLSCSPISGHRSVSWYQQTPGQGLQFLFEYFSETQRNKGNFPGRFSGRQFSNSRSEMNVSTLELGDSALYLCASSQGQIMNTEAFFGQGTRLTVV.

This clonotype was found many times. CDR3 sequence (DNA): TGTGCCAGTGGCGGTCCTATGAACACTGAAGCTTTCTTT. Translated, it gives CASGGPMNTEAFF. The V and J genes are TRBV12-3 or TRBV12-4 and TRBJ1-1; no clear D. The CDR3 is 13 amino acids. V lost 9 bases and J 0 bases, leaving 11 bases between the germline ends.

Details on this clonotype: Just one base apart from a much larger clone, this may be a read error. This chain connects TRBV28 to TRBJ1-6; D perhaps matches TRBD1 (5 bases). With 8 bases removed from V and 9 bases from J, the gap between germline ends came to 17 bases. Germline V gene data show CDR1 as MDHEN and CDR2 as SYDVKM. The CDR3 is 14 amino acids. In DNA form, the CDR3 reads TGTGCCAGCCGAAAAGGGGTCTATCTTTCACCCCTCCACTTT. Translation gives CASRKGVYLSPLHF.

This clonotype was seen only a few times. The chain employs TRBV20-1 and TRBJ2-5; D gene ambiguous. V lost 2 bases to trimming and J lost 0 bases, with 10 bases between them. Germline-derived CDR1 and CDR2 are DFQATT and SNEGSKA (reference sequence). The CDR3 extends over 14 amino acids. The CDR3 loop is CSARTPWDQETQYF. For the CDR3, the DNA is TGCAGTGCTAGAACCCCCTGGGACCAAGAGACCCAGTACTTC.

The rearrangement uses TRBV11-1 and TRBJ2-1, with TRBD1 as a possible D gene (5 bases). V dropped 1 base and J dropped 0 bases, with 16 bases sitting between them. In germline, CDR1 is SGHAT, CDR2 FQDESV (reference sequence). This CDR3 comprises 18 residues. For the CDR3, the DNA is TGTGCCAGCAGCTTAGTTGTGGGGCGGCTTGCCTCCTACAATGAGCAGTTCTTC. This gives the protein CASSLVVGRLASYNEQFF.

The chain couples TRBV5-1 to TRBJ1-1, with D possibly being TRBD1 (5 bases). The V end lost 3 bases, the J end lost 4 bases, and 16 bases lay between the germline ends. This CDR3 contains 15 residues. From germline, CDR1 is SGHRS and CDR2 YFSETQ. The CDR3: CASSSAQGGSTEAFF. CDR3 nucleotides: TGCGCCAGCAGCTCCGCGCAGGGTGGATCCACTGAAGCTTTCTTT.

This rearrangement joins TRBV20-1 to TRBJ2-1; D tentatively fits TRBD1 or TRBD2 (5 bases each). The germline CDR1 and CDR2 sequences are DFQATT and SNEGSKA (reference sequence). CDR3 size: 15 residues. V shed 6 bases and J shed 2 bases, with 17 bases lying between them. The CDR3 spells CSAAPGTDTYNEQFF. The CDR3 bases are TGCAGTGCAGCCCCCGGGACCGATACCTACAATGAGCAGTTCTTC.